This TCR beta chain was obtained from a study of response to subunit inactivated influenza vaccine. This clonotype was detected once. Antigen specificity is unknown. J gave up 5 bases and V 6 bases, and 8 bases lay outside the gene matches. Per the germline V gene, CDR1 is MDHEN and CDR2 is SYDVKM. This CDR3 is 15 amino acids long. Whole-study findings and limits: Each seasonal influenza vaccination, the authors suggested, recruits few new T cells.

Using its own MiXCR run on the RT-PCR reads, TCRdb lists one record per CDR3 protein. The data contain 590,000 or so distinct CDR3 sequences, 14% of them singletons. This sequence originates from a man aged 50 or older who received an inactivated influenza vaccine. The chain recombines TRBV28 with TRBJ2-2; 8 positions match TRBD2. The source material was PBMCs from blood, sampled approximately 15 days before vaccination. The CDR3 DNA reads TGTGCCAGCAGCTCGGGGGGGGGCCGAACCGGGGAGCTGTTTTTT. Translating gives CASSSGGGRTGELFF.